This T cell receptor (beta chain) appears in the sequencing data of a study of OX40 agonist ivuxolimab in advanced cancers. Whole-study context: Therapy given before enrollment (anti-PD-1, anti-PD-L1 or anti-CTLA-4) was allowed, and 35% to 45% had some.

J gave up 2 bases and V 2 bases, and 5 bases lay outside the gene matches. CDR1 and CDR2 (germline): SQVTM, ANQGSEA. The CDR3 has 14 residues. The table came from immunoSEQ multiplex PCR; TCRdb's copy has only in-frame clones and leaves some out. The repertoire holds 58,000 or so clones, 83% seen once, with less than 0.9% in the top ten. The receptor was derived from an adult with an advanced solid tumor such as melanoma, head and neck, liver or kidney cancer. The chain combines TRBV29-1 with TRBJ2-7; TRBD1 aligns across 8 bases. Here the sequenced sample was CD4+ or CD8+ T cells sorted from blood, taken in a trial of the OX40 agonist ivuxolimab. CDR3: CSVEMGQAPYEQYF. CDR3 sequence (DNA): TGCAGCGTTGAAATGGGACAGGCCCCCTACGAGCAGTACTTC.